This T cell receptor beta chain emerged from a study of T cell clonotyping in hematopoietic cell transplantation (dated by TCRdb to 2020 to 2023). For the wider study: Recipient samples taken before transplant were obtained following cytoreduction. A total of more than 130 blood samples were collected in the study from roughly 32 consecutive transplant recipients and their related donors. Recruitment of patients ran from September 2015 to early 2017, and follow-up continued until late 2020 or until death. Here is what the overall study found, with its caveats: Donor and pretransplant recipient Inverse Simpson Index values predicted broader posttransplant TCR repertoire diversity. After transplant, TCR diversity in recipients dropped, and pathologically expanded clonotypes climbed progressively between day 30 and day 180. Sample size was limited, and cells were not sorted, so CD4 and CD8 repertoire contributions could not be separated. Just a small fraction of recipient repertoires overlapped with donor repertoires, and more than 97% appeared de novo at the given depth.

With the immunoSEQ assay, which is a bias-controlled multiplex PCR relying on V- and J-specific primers, TCR beta CDR3 regions were amplified from genomic DNA. In a second PCR step, a proprietary barcode and Illumina adapter sequences were attached to the CDR3 amplicons. CDR3 libraries were sequenced on an Illumina MiSeq instrument. In the original analysis: Export and quality control were done with immunoSEQ Analyzer 3.0, while downstream analyses used R Bioconductor and Immunarch. Only productive rearrangements within the normalized downsampled data set were used in the calculation of repertoire metrics. Clonotypes larger than 5 templates in the normalized cohort were defined as pathologically expanded. The Inverse Simpson Index was used to measure repertoire diversity. CMV-specificity analyses were carried out on the non-normalized data set to capture all clonotypes. Not all clones reach the TCRdb copy of this immuneACCESS table, which keeps in-frame sequences only. Checked studies attribute under half of the gap to unresolved V genes and leave the rest unexplained. Clone size and V and J calls were adopted from that table, with D and trimming inferred from the DNA. This sample lists roughly 28,000 clones; around 93% were detected once. The biggest ten clones account for around 2% of the sample.

In light of the paper, this sample's time point label describes: recipient sample about 28 days before transplant, after cytoreduction. Recipient blood was collected about 28 days before transplant and at days 30, 100 and 180 after transplant. Nuclei Lysis Solution was used to extract genomic DNA from fresh or cryopreserved unfractionated peripheral blood mononuclear cells. CDR3 length: 14 amino acids, cysteine to phenylalanine. Only the CDR3 portion is preserved as DNA: 42 bases, with reading frame beginning at the first base. V and J are trimmed by 4 bases and 6 bases, and the gene matches miss 8 bases of the junction. The germline V gene provides CDR1 MGHRA and CDR2 YSYEKL. This clone came up once. Its specific antigen is unknown. One base away there is no much larger clone; base qualities are not given.

Sequencing used peripheral blood mononuclear cells, obtained before stem cell transplant. This TCR came from a man aged 50 or older with acute myeloid leukemia. Some clones in this sample may be carry-over from other donors' samples. The chain is made from TRBV4-1 and TRBJ2-7; a stretch of 8 junction bases matches TRBD1. The sequenced DNA is TGCGCCAGCAGCCCAGGTCCCGACAGGGGCGAGCAGTACTTC. It codes for CASSPGPDRGEQYF.